Given below is one T cell receptor (beta chain) in context. The antigen is undetermined. Profiling relied on immunoSEQ multiplex PCR, and the TCRdb table lists in-frame clones only, not all of them. Of approximately 15,000 clones in the sample, 80% to 90% were seen once. Germline V CDR1 and CDR2: SGHDN, FVKESK. V gave up 4 bases and J gave up 7 bases, with 22 bases separating them. The CDR3 has 17 residues. These data originate in a study of blood T cell dynamics during melanoma immunotherapy. Regarding time point: week 3, after first cycle of checkpoint inhibitor. Study results and caveats: Clones driving repertoire changes may be melanoma-specific or general immune activation.

This chain links TRBV14 with TRBJ2-2, with a possible D match to TRBD2 (6 bases). This material consisted of blood, taken from a patient treated with checkpoint blockade. This receptor was obtained from a human donor with melanoma. The CDR3 DNA reads TGTGCCAGCAGCCGTCTTCGCGGTGGGGGGTTGGACGGGGAGCTGTTTTTT. This codes for CASSRLRGGGLDGELFF.